The next 2 T cell receptor beta chains were all read from a single sample in a study of blood T cells in healthy people across ages. It was with a sample-barcoded 5' primer and a J-beta primer mix that a second PCR of about 7 to 12 cycles was run. TCRdb re-analysed the 5' RACE reads in MiXCR, keeping a single row per CDR3 protein. Found here are around 800,000 distinct CDR3 sequences, roughly 44% of them singletons; the top ten hold around 21%. Sequencing input: blood. The receptor source for this set is a man in his 60s in good health.

This clonotype was detected a few times. The chain uses TRBV4-3 and TRBJ1-1; possible D gene TRBD1, 6 bases. This CDR3 spans 18 amino acids. Trimming took 0 bases from V and 0 from J, leaving 17 bases between them. The V gene's germline CDR1 is LGHNA and CDR2 YSLEER. CDR3 region: CASSQEAWGRLVNTEAFF. Written as DNA, the CDR3 is TGCGCCAGCAGCCAAGAGGCGTGGGGGCGCTTGGTGAACACTGAAGCTTTCTTT.

This clonotype has only a few counts. The rearrangement joins TRBV7-6 to TRBJ2-2; D remains unclear. Trimming shortened V by 4 bases and J by 4 bases, and 7 bases separated the two germline ends. CDR3 size: 13 residues. Germline V gene data show CDR1 as SGHVS and CDR2 as FNYEAQ. The CDR3 loop is CASSSHPTGELFF. The DNA for the CDR3 is TGTGCCAGCAGCTCGCACCCCACCGGGGAGCTGTTTTTT.